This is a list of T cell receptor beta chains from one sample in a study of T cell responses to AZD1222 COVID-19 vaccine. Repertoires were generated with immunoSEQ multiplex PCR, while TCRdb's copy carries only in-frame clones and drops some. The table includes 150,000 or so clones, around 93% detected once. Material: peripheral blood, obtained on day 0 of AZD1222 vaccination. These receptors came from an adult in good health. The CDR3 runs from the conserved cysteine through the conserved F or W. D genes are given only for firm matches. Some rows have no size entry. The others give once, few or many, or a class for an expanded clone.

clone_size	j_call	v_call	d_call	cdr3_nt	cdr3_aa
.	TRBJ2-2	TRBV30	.	TGTGCCTGGAGTGTACTAATTAGCGGTCTGAACACCGGGGAGCTGTTTTTT	CAWSVLISGLNTGELFF
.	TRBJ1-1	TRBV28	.	TGTGCCAGCAGTTCCCCCACTGAAGCTTTCTTT	CASSSPTEAFF
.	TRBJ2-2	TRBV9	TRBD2	TGTGCCAGCAGCACTAGCGGGGGCACCGGGGAGCTGTTTTTT	CASSTSGGTGELFF
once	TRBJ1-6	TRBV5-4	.	TGTGCCAGCAGCAAAGAAACAGGGAATTCACCCCTCCACTTT	CASSKETGNSPLHF
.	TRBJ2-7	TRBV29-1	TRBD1	TGCAGCGGCTGGGACAGAGCCTACGAGCAGTACTTC	CSGWDRAYEQYF
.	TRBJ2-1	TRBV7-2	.	TGTGCCAGCAGCTTAGTGGGTTGGAATGAGCAGTTCTTC	CASSLVGWNEQFF
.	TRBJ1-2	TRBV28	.	TGTGCCAGCAGCGGACCAGGGTCGGGTAACTATGGCTACACCTTC	CASSGPGSGNYGYTF
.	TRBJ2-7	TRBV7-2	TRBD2	TGTGCCAGCAGCTTAGGACTAGCGGGACCCTACGAGCAGTACTTC	CASSLGLAGPYEQYF
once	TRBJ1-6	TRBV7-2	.	TGTGCCAGCAGCTTAGAATTAAACGGAATAGATTCACCCCTCCACTTT	CASSLELNGIDSPLHF
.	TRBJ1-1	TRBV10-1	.	TGCGCCAGCAGTGAATCTGGGGGCACTGAAGCTTTCTTT	CASSESGGTEAFF
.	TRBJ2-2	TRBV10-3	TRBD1	TGTGCCATCAGGACTGACAGGGGGGACACCGGGGAGCTGTTTTTT	CAIRTDRGDTGELFF
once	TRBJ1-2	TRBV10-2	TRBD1	TGCGCCACTATCGGGACAGGGACTGGCTACACCTTC	CATIGTGTGYTF
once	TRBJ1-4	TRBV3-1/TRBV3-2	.	TGTGCCAGCAGCCATCGTGGGGCTACTAATGAAAAACTGTTTTTT	CASSHRGATNEKLFF
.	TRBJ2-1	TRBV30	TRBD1	TGTGCCTGGAGGGGACAGGGCCGGTACAATGAGCAGTTCTTC	CAWRGQGRYNEQFF
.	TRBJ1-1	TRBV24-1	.	TGTGCCACCAGTGATACGGGGGCAGGCGGTGAAGCTTTCTTT	CATSDTGAGGEAFF
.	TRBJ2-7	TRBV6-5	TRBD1	TGTGCCACCTCCCCGGACAGGGGGAGGGACGAGCAGTACTTC	CATSPDRGRDEQYF
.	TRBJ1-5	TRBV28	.	TGTGCCAGCAGTTTGGGAGGTTATAGCAATCAGCCCCAGCATTTT	CASSLGGYSNQPQHF
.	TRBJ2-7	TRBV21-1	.	TGTGCCAGCAGCCTGCATCCCGGGACAGGGATGCGCGAGCAGTACTTC	CASSLHPGTGMREQYF
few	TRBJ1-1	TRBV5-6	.	TGTGCCAGCAGCCCAATGGCGGGCCTTAGCACTGAAGCTTTCTTT	CASSPMAGLSTEAFF